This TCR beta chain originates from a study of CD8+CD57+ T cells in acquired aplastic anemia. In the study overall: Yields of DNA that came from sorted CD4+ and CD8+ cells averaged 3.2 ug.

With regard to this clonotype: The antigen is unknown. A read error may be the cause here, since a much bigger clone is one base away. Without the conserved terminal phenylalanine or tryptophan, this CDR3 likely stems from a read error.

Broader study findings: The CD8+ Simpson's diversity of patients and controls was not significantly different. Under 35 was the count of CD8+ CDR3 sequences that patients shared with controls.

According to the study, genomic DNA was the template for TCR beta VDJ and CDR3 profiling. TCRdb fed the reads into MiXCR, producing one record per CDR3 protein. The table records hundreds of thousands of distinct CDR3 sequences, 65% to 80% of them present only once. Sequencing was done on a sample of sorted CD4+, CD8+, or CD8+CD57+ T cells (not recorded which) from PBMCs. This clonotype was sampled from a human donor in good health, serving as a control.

This chain's CDR3 is CASSPSSSGNTIYS. The CDR3 coding sequence is TGTGCCAGCAGCCCCAGCAGCTCTGGAAACACCATATATTCT. V and J are TRBV3-1 and TRBJ1-3, with D hard to call. Per the germline V gene, CDR1 is LGHDT and CDR2 is YNNKEL (reference sequence). The CDR3 runs to 14 residues. V lost 4 bases, J lost 0 bases, and 7 bases lay in between.